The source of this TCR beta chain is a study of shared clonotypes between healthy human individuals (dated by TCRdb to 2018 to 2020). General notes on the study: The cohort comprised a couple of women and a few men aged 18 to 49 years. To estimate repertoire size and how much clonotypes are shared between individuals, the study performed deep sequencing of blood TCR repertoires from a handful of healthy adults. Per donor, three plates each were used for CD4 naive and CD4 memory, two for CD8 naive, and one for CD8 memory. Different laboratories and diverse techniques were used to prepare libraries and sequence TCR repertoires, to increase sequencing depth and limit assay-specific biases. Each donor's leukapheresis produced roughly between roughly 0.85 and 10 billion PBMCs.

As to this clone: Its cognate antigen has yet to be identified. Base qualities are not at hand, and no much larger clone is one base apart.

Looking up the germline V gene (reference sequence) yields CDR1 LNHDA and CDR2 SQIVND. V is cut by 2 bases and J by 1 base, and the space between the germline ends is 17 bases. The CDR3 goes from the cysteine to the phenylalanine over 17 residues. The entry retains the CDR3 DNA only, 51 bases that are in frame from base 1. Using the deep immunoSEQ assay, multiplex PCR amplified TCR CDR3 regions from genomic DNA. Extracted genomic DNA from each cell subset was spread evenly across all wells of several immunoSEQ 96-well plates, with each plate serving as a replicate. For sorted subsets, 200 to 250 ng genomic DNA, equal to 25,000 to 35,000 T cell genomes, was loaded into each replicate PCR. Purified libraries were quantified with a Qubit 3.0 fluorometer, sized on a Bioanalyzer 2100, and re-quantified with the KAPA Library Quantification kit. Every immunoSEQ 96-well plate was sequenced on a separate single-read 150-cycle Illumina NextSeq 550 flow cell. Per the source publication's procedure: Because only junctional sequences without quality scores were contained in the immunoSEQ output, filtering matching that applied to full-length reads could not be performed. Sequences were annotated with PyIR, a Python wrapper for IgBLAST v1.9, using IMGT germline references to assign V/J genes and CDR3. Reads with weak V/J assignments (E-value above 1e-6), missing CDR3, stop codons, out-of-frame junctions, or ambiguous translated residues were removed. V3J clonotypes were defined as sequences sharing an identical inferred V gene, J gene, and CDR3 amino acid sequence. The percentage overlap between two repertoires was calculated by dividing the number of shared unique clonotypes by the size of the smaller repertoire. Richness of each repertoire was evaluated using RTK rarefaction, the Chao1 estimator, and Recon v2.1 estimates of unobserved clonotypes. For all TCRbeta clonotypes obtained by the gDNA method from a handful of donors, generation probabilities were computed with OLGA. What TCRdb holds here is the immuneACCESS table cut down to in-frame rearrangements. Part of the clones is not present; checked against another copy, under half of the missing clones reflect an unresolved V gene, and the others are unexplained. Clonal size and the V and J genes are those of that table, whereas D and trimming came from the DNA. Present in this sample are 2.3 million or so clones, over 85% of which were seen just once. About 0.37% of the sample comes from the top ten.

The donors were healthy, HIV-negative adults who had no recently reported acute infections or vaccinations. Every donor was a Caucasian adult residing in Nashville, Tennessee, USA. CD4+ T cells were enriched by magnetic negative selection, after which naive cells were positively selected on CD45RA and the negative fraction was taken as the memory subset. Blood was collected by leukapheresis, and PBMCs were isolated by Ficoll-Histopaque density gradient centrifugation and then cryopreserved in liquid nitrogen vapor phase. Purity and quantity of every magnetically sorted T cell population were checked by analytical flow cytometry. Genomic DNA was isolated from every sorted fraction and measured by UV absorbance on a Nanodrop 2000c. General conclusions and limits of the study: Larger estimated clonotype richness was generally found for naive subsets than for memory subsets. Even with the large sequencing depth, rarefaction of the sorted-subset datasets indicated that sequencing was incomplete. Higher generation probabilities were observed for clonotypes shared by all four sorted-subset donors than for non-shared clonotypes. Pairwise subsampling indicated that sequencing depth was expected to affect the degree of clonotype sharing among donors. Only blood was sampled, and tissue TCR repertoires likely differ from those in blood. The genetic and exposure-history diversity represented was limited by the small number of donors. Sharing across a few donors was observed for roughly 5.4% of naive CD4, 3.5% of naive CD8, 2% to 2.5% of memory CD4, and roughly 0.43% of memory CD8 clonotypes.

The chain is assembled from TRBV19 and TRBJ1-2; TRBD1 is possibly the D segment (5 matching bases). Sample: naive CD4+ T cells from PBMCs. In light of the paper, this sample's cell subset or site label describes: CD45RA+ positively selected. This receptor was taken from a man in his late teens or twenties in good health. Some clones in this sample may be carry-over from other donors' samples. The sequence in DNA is TGTGCCAGTAGTATATTTTCGAGGGGACGAGATAACTATGGCTACACCTTC. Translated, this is CASSIFSRGRDNYGYTF.